Below are 9 T cell receptor beta chains sequenced from a single sample in a study of response to subunit inactivated influenza vaccine. In TCRdb, the RT-PCR reads were re-called with MiXCR into one record per CDR3 protein. Of approximately 680,000 distinct CDR3 sequences listed, 15% to 18% were seen once; the top ten hold around a tenth. The material sequenced was PBMCs from blood, taken 11 to 12 days after vaccination. The receptors shown here come from a man aged 50-59 years who received an inactivated influenza vaccine.

The V and J genes are TRBV29-1 and TRBJ2-2; D call uncertain. The CDR3 covers 13 residues. V lost 2 bases, J lost 2 bases, and 6 bases lay in between. The germline gives CDR1 SQVTM, CDR2 ANQGSEA. The CDR3 is CSVELTNTGELFF. As DNA, the CDR3 is TGCAGCGTTGAACTAACTAACACCGGGGAGCTGTTTTTT.

The chain carries TRBV7-2 and TRBJ2-3, with D perhaps matching TRBD2 (6 bases). V lost 8 bases to trimming and J lost 6 bases, with 18 bases between them. The CDR3 sequence is 14 residues long. In germline, CDR1 is SGHTA, CDR2 FQGNSA. This CDR3 is CASGLLGGSDTQYF. The CDR3 DNA sequence: TGTGCCAGCGGCCTACTGGGGGGTTCGGATACGCAGTATTTT. Using reference TRBV7-2 and TRBJ2-3 for the parts outside the CDR3, the full variable domain is GAGVSQSPSNKVTEKGKDVELRCDPISGHTALYWYRQSLGQGLEFLIYFQGNSAPDKSGLPSDRFSAERTGGSVSTLTIQRTQQEDSAVYLCASGLLGGSDTQYFGPGTRLTVL.

A few counts support this clonotype. The rearrangement joins TRBV12-3 or TRBV12-4 to TRBJ1-3; no definite D call. V lost 3 bases, J lost 10 bases, and 13 bases lay in between. CDR3 length equals 13 residues. CDR3 coding DNA: TGTGCCAGCAGTTTCCCTGAACCACGGACCATATATTTT. It is translated as CASSFPEPRTIYF.

This clonotype was recorded once. The CDR3 does not end in the conserved phenylalanine or tryptophan, so this is likely a read error. This chain joins TRBV7-9 and TRBJ2-5; 7 bases fit TRBD1. V was pared by 5 bases and J by 4 bases, with 10 bases of the junction left unmatched. Germline CDR1 reads SEHNR; CDR2 reads FQNEAQ (reference sequence). The CDR3 totals 15 residues. In DNA form, the CDR3 reads TGTGCCAGCAGCCCAGCCCGACAGGGCCCAGAGACCCAGTACTAC. It yields the protein CASSPARQGPETQYY.

The chain has TRBV20-1 and TRBJ2-7; 8 bases align to TRBD2. The CDR3 contains 14 residues. In germline, CDR1 is DFQATT, CDR2 SNEGSKA (reference sequence). The junction had 7 bases not matched to a gene; V was cut back by 5 bases and J by 1 base. CDR3 in amino acids: CSAFQLAESYEQYF. The CDR3 DNA is TGCAGTGCTTTCCAACTAGCGGAGTCCTACGAGCAGTACTTC.

This clonotype showed up just a few times. The rearrangement uses TRBV7-9 and TRBJ1-1; possibly TRBD1 for D (5 bases). The CDR3 covers 13 residues. V shed 6 bases and J shed 2 bases, with 10 bases lying between them. Germline V gene sequence: CDR1 SEHNR, CDR2 FQNEAQ (reference sequence). The DNA for the CDR3 is TGTGCCAGCAGTAGGGGATATAACACTGAAGCTTTCTTT. Translating it yields CASSRGYNTEAFF.

In its sample, this clonotype was seen a few times. The V and J genes are TRBV6-2 or TRBV6-3 and TRBJ2-2, with TRBD2 identical over 7 bases. Germline-derived CDR1 and CDR2 are MNHEY and SVGEGT. The CDR3 consists of 16 residues. V was clipped by 2 bases and J by 0 bases; unmatched bases: 3. Here the CDR3 DNA reads TGTGCCAGCAGTTACCAACTAGCGTCGAACACCGGGGAGCTGTTTTTT. Translated, it gives CASSYQLASNTGELFF.

V and J are TRBV6-6 and TRBJ1-2, with TRBD1 identical over 7 bases. The V segment lost 11 bases and the J segment 4 bases; nucleotides outside the gene matches: 4. The CDR3 is 11 residues long. Germline assignment: CDR1 MNHNY and CDR2 SVGAGI (reference sequence). CDR3 loop: CAGSGGYGYTF. CDR3 sequence (DNA): TGTGCCGGATCAGGGGGCTATGGCTACACCTTC.

This clonotype was counted a few times. The chain recombines TRBV20-1 with TRBJ2-3, with TRBD2 matching over 13 bases. Trimming at V came to 0 bases and at J to 4 bases, leaving 4 bases not matched to a gene. Germline V gives CDR1 DFQATT, CDR2 SNEGSKA (reference sequence). This CDR3 has 16 residues. CDR3 region: CSARDGLAGAADTQYF. Here the CDR3 DNA reads TGCAGTGCTAGAGATGGACTAGCGGGAGCCGCAGATACGCAGTATTTT.